This T cell receptor (beta chain) was obtained from a study of vaccination effects on CD4 cells after COVID-19. Sequencing used immunoSEQ multiplex PCR; TCRdb keeps in-frame clones, though not all of them. The sample carries around 79,000 clones, about 79% recorded once. ViraFEST used viral peptide pools to expand antigen-specific CD4+ T cells before sequencing. Culture lasted roughly eleven days before CD4+ T cell isolation. Neither prior SARS-CoV-2 infection nor positive nucleocapsid antibodies were present in the vaccine recipients. A remark on this clone: Its antigen remains unknown.

CDR3 length equals 16 residues. Per the germline V gene, CDR1 is SGHRS and CDR2 is YFSETQ. Unmatched junction bases numbered 16, after V lost 6 bases and J lost 6 bases. The V call is TRBV5-1, the J call TRBJ2-3; 7 bases are shared with TRBD1. The TCR sequence derives from a human donor who received a COVID-19 vaccine. The material sequenced was CD4+ T cells from PBMCs cultured with SARS-CoV-2 spike peptides, taken before COVID-19 vaccination. CDR3 sequence (DNA): TGCGCCAGCACTCATTCCGGGACAGCGGCCGCGGATACGCAGTATTTT. Translated: CASTHSGTAAADTQYF.